This T cell receptor (beta chain) was observed in a study of cytomegalovirus exposure and HLA in healthy donors. CDR3 length: 15 amino acids. The germline CDR1 and CDR2 sequences are SGHTA and FQGNSA. V lost 3 bases, J lost 2 bases, and 4 bases stayed unmatched. Primers: 60 Vbeta forward and 13 Jbeta reverse. Profiled with immunoSEQ multiplex PCR; TCRdb holds only in-frame clones, not every one. Counted here are approximately 150,000 clones, around nine tenths occurring once; the ten biggest clones make up 0.7% to 1%. The TCR was taken from a woman under 40 in good health and CMV-seronegative. Sequenced sample: PBMCs. The chain is built from TRBV7-2 and TRBJ2-3; 8 nucleotides align to TRBD2. DNA for the CDR3: TGTGCCAGCAGCTTCGCGGGGGGTTCCACAGATACGCAGTATTTT. Its protein is CASSFAGGSTDTQYF.